The 19 T cell receptor beta chains reported below all come from one sample, sequenced in a study of naive and memory T cell subsets. An equimolar mix of two oligonucleotides served as the beta constant-region primer for TRBC1 and TRBC2. Each CDR3 protein is one row after TCRdb ran MiXCR on the UMI-ligation and nested PCR reads. The table records around 27,000 distinct CDR3 sequences, 9.5% to 12% of them present only once. Sequenced material: effector memory CD4+ T cells from blood. Subset reported: effector memory, CD45RA- CD27-. All receptors derive from a human donor in good health.

This clonotype was found many times. The chain recombines TRBV5-1 with TRBJ2-7, with D possibly being TRBD1 or TRBD2 (6 bases each). The ends were cut back, 2 bases at V and 2 bases at J, with 17 bases in the middle. CDR1 and CDR2 from the germline V gene are SGHRS and YFSETQ. There are 16 residues in the CDR3. CDR3 region: CASSFTSGGPTYEQYF. In DNA, the CDR3 is TGCGCCAGCAGCTTCACCTCCGGGGGCCCCACCTACGAGCAGTACTTC.

The sample holds a few counts of this clonotype. The V call is TRBV7-3, the J call TRBJ2-3; D is tentatively TRBD1 or TRBD2 (6 bases each). This CDR3 region has 13 residues. Between the trimmed V and J ends, which lost 5 bases and 3 bases, there was a span of 9 bases. From germline, CDR1 is SGHTA and CDR2 FQGTGA. The CDR3 loop is CASSPGATDTQYF. For the CDR3, the DNA is TGTGCCAGCAGCCCGGGGGCGACAGATACGCAGTATTTT. Together with reference TRBV7-3 and TRBJ2-3, the CDR3 gives the full variable domain: GAGVSQTPSNKVTEKGKYVELRCDPISGHTALYWYRQSLGQGPEFLIYFQGTGAADDSGLPNDRFFAVRPEGSVSTLKIQRTERGDSAVYLCASSPGATDTQYFGPGTRLTVL.

Many counts were recorded for this clonotype. This rearrangement joins TRBV6-2 or TRBV6-3 to TRBJ2-7, with D maybe TRBD2 (6 bases). Trimming took 4 bases from V and 2 from J, leaving 15 bases between them. Looked up from germline, CDR1 is MNHEY and CDR2 is SVGEGT. The CDR3 extends over 15 amino acids. The CDR3 DNA reads TGTGCCAGCAGTTCCCACGGAGGGGATCCCTACGAGCAGTACTTC. Amino acid sequence: CASSSHGGDPYEQYF.

Ten or more counts support this clonotype. The chain has TRBV12-3 or TRBV12-4 and TRBJ1-4, with 7 bases lining up with TRBD1. The CDR3 spans 15 residues. The trim removed 6 bases at V and 3 bases at J, leaving 7 bases unmatched. CDR3: CASRRETGPNEKLFF. The CDR3 region has the DNA TGTGCCAGCAGGAGGGAGACAGGGCCTAATGAAAAACTGTTTTTT.

Relative to its sample, this clonotype is medium-sized. This chain connects TRBV2 to TRBJ2-4; D is ambiguous. CDR3 length: 14 residues. The germline V and J ends were trimmed by 8 bases and 0 bases, with 11 bases remaining between them. Germline values: CDR1 SNHLY, CDR2 FYNNEI. In DNA, the CDR3 is TGTGCCAGCCTATTCGGTTTAGCCAAAAACATTCAGTACTTC. Translation: CASLFGLAKNIQYF.

V and J are TRBV5-1 and TRBJ2-1; TRBD1 is a possible D gene (5 bases). Germline V CDR1 and CDR2: SGHRS, YFSETQ. The length of the CDR3 is 16 residues. V lost 4 bases and J lost 9, with 23 bases in between. CDR3 in DNA: TGCGCCAGCAGCCGTGGGGCCAGCGATGTAAGGGTTGAGCAGTTCTTC. Translating gives CASSRGASDVRVEQFF.

The J gene is TRBJ1-1, the V gene TRBV15, with D unclear. Trimming cost V 1 base and J 1 base, with 7 bases left between them. Germline V gene sequence: CDR1 LNHNV, CDR2 YYDKDF (reference sequence). This CDR3 spans 14 amino acids. CDR3 protein: CATSRVRENTEAFF. The CDR3 DNA sequence: TGTGCCACCAGCAGAGTAAGGGAGAACACTGAAGCTTTCTTT. Full variable domain (outside the CDR3, taken from reference TRBV15 and TRBJ1-1): DAMVIQNPRYQVTQFGKPVTLSCSQTLNHNVMYWYQQKSSQAPKLLFHYYDKDFNNEADTPDNFQSRRPNTSFCFLDIRSPGLGDTAMYLCATSRVRENTEAFFGQGTRLTVV.

J is TRBJ2-5 and V is TRBV27; perhaps TRBD1 as D (6 bases). The V end was cut by 1 base, the J end by 0 bases, with 15 bases between. In germline, CDR1 is MNHEY, CDR2 SMNVEV (reference sequence). The CDR3 consists of 17 residues. The CDR3 here is CASSLWGPRAYQETQYF. The DNA of the CDR3 is TGTGCCAGCAGTTTATGGGGGCCAAGGGCCTACCAAGAGACCCAGTACTTC.

This clonotype appeared a few times. The chain recombines TRBV11-2 with TRBJ2-7, with 10 bases aligning to TRBD1. V lost 3 bases, J lost 3 bases, and 5 bases stayed unmatched. The germline V gene encodes CDR1 SGHAT and CDR2 FQNNGV. The CDR3 covers 15 residues. The CDR3 sequence is CASSFPGTGDYEQYF. The CDR3 DNA follows: TGTGCCAGCAGCTTCCCTGGGACAGGGGACTACGAGCAGTACTTC.

This clonotype was counted only a few times. The chain uses TRBV7-9 and TRBJ2-3; no firm D call. In germline, CDR1 is SEHNR, CDR2 FQNEAQ (reference sequence). The CDR3 spans 16 residues. V was pared by 4 bases and J by 0 bases, with 14 bases between. CDR3 DNA: TGTGCCAGCAGCTCCATCACAGTTTACAGCACAGATACGCAGTATTTT. This encodes CASSSITVYSTDTQYF.

The sample holds many counts of this clonotype. The chain links TRBV29-1 to TRBJ2-7; maybe TRBD1 (6 bases). CDR3 size: 14 residues. The V and J ends lost 5 bases and 1 base respectively, with 15 bases between them. CDR1 is SQVTM and CDR2 is ANQGSEA in the germline V gene. This chain's CDR3 is CSVPKQGLSYEQYF. In nucleotides, the CDR3 is TGCAGCGTTCCCAAGCAGGGGTTGTCCTACGAGCAGTACTTC.

V and J are TRBV11-2 and TRBJ1-4; TRBD1 agrees at 10 bases. The V segment lost 4 bases and the J segment 5 bases; nucleotides outside the gene matches: 4. The CDR3 spans 15 residues. The germline V gene has CDR1 SGHAT and CDR2 FQNNGV. CDR3 DNA sequence: TGTGCCAGCAGCTGGACAGGGGGAGAAAATGAAAAACTGTTTTTT. Its translation: CASSWTGGENEKLFF.

V is TRBV15 and J is TRBJ1-5; 7 bases fit TRBD1. The CDR3 spans 17 residues. The V gene's germline CDR1 is LNHNV and CDR2 YYDKDF (reference sequence). With V trimmed by 5 bases and J by 5 bases, 15 bases remained unmatched. CDR3 sequence (DNA): TGTGCCACCAGCCTATACCCGGGACAGAACTCCGATCAGCCCCAGCATTTT. It yields the protein CATSLYPGQNSDQPQHF. The full variable domain, completed using reference TRBV15 and TRBJ1-5, is DAMVIQNPRYQVTQFGKPVTLSCSQTLNHNVMYWYQQKSSQAPKLLFHYYDKDFNNEADTPDNFQSRRPNTSFCFLDIRSPGLGDTAMYLCATSLYPGQNSDQPQHFGDGTRLSIL.

This sequence joins TRBV10-3 and TRBJ2-2; D possibly corresponds to TRBD1 (6 bases). CDR1 is ENHRY and CDR2 is SYGVKD in the germline V gene. V gave up 6 bases and J gave up 0 bases, with 8 bases separating them. This CDR3 has 14 amino acids. This CDR3 reads CAIRGQTNTGELFF. For the CDR3, the DNA is TGTGCCATCAGAGGACAGACGAACACCGGGGAGCTGTTTTTT.

This clonotype was counted many times. The genes are TRBV28 and TRBJ2-7; TRBD1 matches 9 bases. CDR1 MDHEN and CDR2 SYDVKM come from the germline V gene. This CDR3 is built from 14 residues. V shed 7 bases and J 8 bases; nucleotides not matched to a gene: 12. The CDR3 DNA is TGTGCCAGCACTACTCCGGGACAGGGTTTGAAGCAGTACTTC. Translated, it gives CASTTPGQGLKQYF.

This clonotype occurred a few times. V gene TRBV30 combines with J gene TRBJ2-7; tentatively, D is TRBD2 (5 bases). This CDR3 contains 14 residues. Germline V CDR1 and CDR2: GTSNPN, SVGIG (reference sequence). Trimming removed 0 bases from V and 0 bases from J, with 9 bases in between. Written as DNA, the CDR3 is TGTGCCTGGAGTGTACTAGGAGACTCCTACGAGCAGTACTTC. This gives the protein CAWSVLGDSYEQYF.

By share, this clonotype counts as medium-sized. Here the CDR3 DNA reads TGCGCCAGCAGCCAAGACTTAGGGGCTTACTCCTACAATGAGCAGTTCTTC. The encoded protein is CASSQDLGAYSYNEQFF. This sequence joins TRBV4-3 and TRBJ2-1; weak D call: TRBD1 (5 bases). CDR3 length: 17 residues. Looked up from germline, CDR1 is LGHNA and CDR2 is YSLEER. The V end was cut by 0 bases, the J end by 0 bases, with 12 bases between.

The CDR3 nucleotides read TGCAGCGTAGGTAGCGCTTCCACCGGGGAGCTGTTTTTT. Translation: CSVGSASTGELFF. The chain has TRBV29-1 and TRBJ2-2, with a tentative D call TRBD2 (5 bases). The V end lost 6 bases, the J end lost 4 bases, and 12 bases lay between the germline ends. Germline assignment: CDR1 SQVTM and CDR2 ANQGSEA. The CDR3 spans 13 residues.

The chain recombines TRBV7-8 with TRBJ1-1; TRBD1 matches 8 bases. J was trimmed by 8 bases and V by 3 bases; bases with no gene match: 5. This CDR3 comprises 13 residues. The V gene's germline CDR1 is SGHVS and CDR2 FQNEAQ. In nucleotides, the CDR3 is TGTGCCAGCAGCTTGACAGGGGAATGGGAAGCTTTCTTT. It specifies CASSLTGEWEAFF. The variable domain in full, completed from reference TRBV7-8 and TRBJ1-1, reads GAGVSQSPRYKVAKRGQDVALRCDPISGHVSLFWYQQALGQGPEFLTYFQNEAQLDKSGLPSDRFFAERPEGSVSTLKIQRTQQEDSAVYLCASSLTGEWEAFFGQGTRLTVV.